Listed below are T cell receptor beta chains from one sample, sequenced in a study of pediatric ulcerative colitis. Generated by immunoSEQ multiplex PCR, the TCRdb table keeps only in-frame clones and is missing some. This table has 30,000 to 45,000 clones, 73% appearing once. The source material was gut tissue. Source of these receptors: a boy younger than 18 with moderate ulcerative colitis. Both conserved end residues are part of each CDR3. D genes are given only for firm matches. Clone size is stated in some rows and not others, as once, few, many or a class when expanded.

D gene	V gene	clone size	J gene	CDR3 DNA	CDR3 protein
-	TRBV6-6	-	TRBJ1-5	TGTGCCAGCAGTTACTCGAGCGGGAACAATCAGCCCCAGCATTTT	CASSYSSGNNQPQHF
-	TRBV19	-	TRBJ2-1	TGTGCCACTGGACATCTTGAGCAGTTCTTC	CATGHLEQFF
TRBD1	TRBV5-1	-	TRBJ2-5	TGCGCCAGCAGCTCGGGACAGCTCCAAGAGACCCAGTACTTC	CASSSGQLQETQYF
TRBD2	TRBV14	-	TRBJ2-7	TGTGCCAGCAGCCAAACGGGACTAGCGGGAGCCTACTACTCCTACGAGCAGTACTTC	CASSQTGLAGAYYSYEQYF
-	TRBV6-1	-	TRBJ2-2	TGTGCCAGCAGTGTGGACGGGAACACCGGGGAGCTGTTTTTT	CASSVDGNTGELFF
TRBD1	TRBV4-1	-	TRBJ1-1	TGCGCCAGCAGCCAGACAGGGAGTTGGACTGAAGCTTTCTTT	CASSQTGSWTEAFF
TRBD1	TRBV5-1	-	TRBJ1-1	TGCGCCAGCAGCCCGCAATTGACAGGGGCCCTCACTGAAGCTTTCTTT	CASSPQLTGALTEAFF
-	TRBV9	-	TRBJ1-1	TGTGCCAGCAGCGTAGGCCAGGTTATTAACACTGAAGCTTTCTTT	CASSVGQVINTEAFF
TRBD1	TRBV5-1	-	TRBJ1-5	TGCGCCAGCAGCCCCCCCTACAGGGGGCTAGAAAGCCGCAATCAGCCCCAGCATTTT	CASSPPYRGLESRNQPQHF
-	TRBV14	-	TRBJ1-3	TGTGCCAGCAGCCAGCCATCGGGAAACACCATATATTTT	CASSQPSGNTIYF
-	TRBV5-1	once	TRBJ2-6	TGCGCCAGCAGCCTTCTTACAAGTGGGGCCAACGTCCTGACTTTC	CASSLLTSGANVLTF
TRBD1	TRBV6-6	-	TRBJ1-5	TGTGCCAGCAGTTACTCTCCAGGGGGCGCGGGACAGCCCCAGCATTTT	CASSYSPGGAGQPQHF